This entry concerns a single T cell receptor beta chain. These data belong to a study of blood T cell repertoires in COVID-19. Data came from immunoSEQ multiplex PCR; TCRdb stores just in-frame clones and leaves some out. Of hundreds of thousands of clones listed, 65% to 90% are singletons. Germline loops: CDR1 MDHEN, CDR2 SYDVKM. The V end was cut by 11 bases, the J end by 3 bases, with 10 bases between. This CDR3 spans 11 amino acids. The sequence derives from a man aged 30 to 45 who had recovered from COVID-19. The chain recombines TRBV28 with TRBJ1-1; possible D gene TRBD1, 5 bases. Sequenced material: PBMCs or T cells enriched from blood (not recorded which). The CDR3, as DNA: TGTGCCTGTTTAGGGGACACTGAAGCTTTCTTT. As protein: CACLGDTEAFF.